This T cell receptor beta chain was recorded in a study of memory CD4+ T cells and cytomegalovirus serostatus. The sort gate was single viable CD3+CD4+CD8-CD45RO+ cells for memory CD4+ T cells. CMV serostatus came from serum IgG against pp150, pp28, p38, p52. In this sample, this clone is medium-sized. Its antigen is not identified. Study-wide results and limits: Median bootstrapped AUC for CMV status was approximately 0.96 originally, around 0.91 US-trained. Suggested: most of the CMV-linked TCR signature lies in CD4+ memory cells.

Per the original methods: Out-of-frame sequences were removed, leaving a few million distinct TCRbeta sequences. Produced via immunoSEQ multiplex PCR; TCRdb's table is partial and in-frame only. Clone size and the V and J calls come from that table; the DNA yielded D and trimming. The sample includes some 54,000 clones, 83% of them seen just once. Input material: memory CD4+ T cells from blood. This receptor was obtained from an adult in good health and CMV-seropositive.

This chain's CDR3 is CASSYSSGQHQPQHF. CDR3 in DNA: TGTGCCAGCAGTTACTCGTCCGGACAGCATCAGCCCCAGCATTTT. V gene TRBV6-6 combines with J gene TRBJ1-5, with a possible D match to TRBD1 (6 bases). Per germline, CDR1 MNHNY and CDR2 SVGAGI (reference sequence). The CDR3 has 15 residues. Trimming pared 0 bases from V and 5 bases from J, leaving 11 bases between.